The rows below give T cell receptor beta chains drawn from one sample of a study of identifying expanded T cells in peripheral blood. Measured with immunoSEQ multiplex PCR; TCRdb has only the in-frame clones, and not every one. The sample comprises roughly 63,000 clones, approximately 82% of which are singletons, and roughly 19% rests with the top ten. The sequenced material came from blood. These receptors all come from a person between 18 and 70 years old in good health. Each CDR3 is given with its conserved first and last residue. Each record gives: CDR3 protein, CDR3 DNA, V gene, D gene, J gene, clone size. The D gene is left open where the match is weak. Clone size is stated in some rows and not others, as once, few, many or a class when expanded.

CASSYPTDTQYF | TGTGCCAGCTCCTACCCCACAGATACGCAGTATTTT | TRBV2 | - | TRBJ2-3 | -
CASSEAIAGWAETQYF | TGTGCCAGCAGTGAAGCGATAGCGGGATGGGCAGAGACCCAGTACTTC | TRBV6-1 | TRBD2 | TRBJ2-5 | -
CASSLSAASNYGYTF | TGTGCCAGCAGCTTATCCGCAGCAAGTAACTATGGCTACACCTTC | TRBV7-2 | - | TRBJ1-2 | -
CASSELGAVWETQYF | TGTGCCAGCAGTGAACTGGGGGCAGTATGGGAGACCCAGTACTTC | TRBV6-1 | - | TRBJ2-5 | -
CTSSSRDPKETQYF | TGTACCAGCAGCTCAAGGGACCCCAAAGAGACCCAGTACTTC | TRBV7-6 | - | TRBJ2-5 | -
CASSYMGPQGNTEAFF | TGTGCCAGCAGTTACATGGGGCCTCAGGGCAACACTGAAGCTTTCTTT | TRBV25-1 | - | TRBJ1-1 | -
CASSGTGGTDTQYF | TGTGCCAGCAGCGGGACAGGGGGCACAGATACGCAGTATTTT | TRBV7-9 | TRBD1 | TRBJ2-3 | -
CASSPNTGGVKDGYTF | TGTGCCAGCAGCCCCAACACAGGGGGCGTTAAGGATGGCTACACCTTC | TRBV4-2 | TRBD1 | TRBJ1-2 | -
CASGISRGANTEAFF | TGTGCCAGTGGCATATCGAGGGGGGCGAACACTGAAGCTTTCTTT | TRBV19 | - | TRBJ1-1 | -
CASSLDSATGELFF | TGCGCCAGCAGCTTGGATTCAGCCACCGGGGAGCTGTTTTTT | TRBV5-1 | - | TRBJ2-2 | few
CASSLAEKLFF | TGTGCCAGCAGCCTAGCCGAAAAACTGTTTTTT | TRBV28 | - | TRBJ1-4 | -
CASSRSGANVLTF | TGTGCCAGCAGCAGATCTGGGGCCAACGTCCTGACTTTC | TRBV6-9 | - | TRBJ2-6 | once
CASSQGLAGGNTGELFF | TGTGCCAGCAGTCAAGGACTAGCGGGGGGAAACACCGGGGAGCTGTTTTTT | TRBV5-8 | TRBD2 | TRBJ2-2 | -
CATSREGGVEQYF | TGTGCCACCAGCAGAGAGGGGGGGGTCGAGCAGTACTTC | TRBV15 | TRBD2 | TRBJ2-7 | -
CASSFGAEATEAFF | TGTGCCAGCAGCTTTGGGGCCGAAGCGACTGAAGCTTTCTTT | TRBV5-6 | - | TRBJ1-1 | -
CASSFTGAGELFF | TGCGCCAGCAGCTTCACAGGGGCCGGGGAGCTGTTTTTT | TRBV5-1 | TRBD1 | TRBJ2-2 | -
CASSPGGAVQHF | TGTGCCAGCAGCCCTGGGGGGGCAGTCCAGCATTTT | TRBV7-2 | - | TRBJ1-5 | few
CASSINHGGGAYNEQFF | TGTGCCAGTAGTATTAACCATGGCGGGGGGGCTTACAATGAGCAGTTCTTC | TRBV19 | TRBD2 | TRBJ2-1 | once
CASSFPYFRDEQYF | TGTGCCAGCAGTTTCCCTTATTTCCGGGACGAGCAGTACTTC | TRBV28 | - | TRBJ2-7 | once
CASSYSGLSNQPQHF | TGTGCCAGCAGTTATTCAGGGCTGAGCAATCAGCCCCAGCATTTT | TRBV27 | - | TRBJ1-5 | -
CASIPLAGQNEQFF | TGCGCCAGCATTCCTCTAGCGGGACAGAATGAGCAGTTCTTC | TRBV10-2 | TRBD2 | TRBJ2-1 | -
CASSQRSGGSEKLFF | TGTGCCAGCAGCCAAAGGTCTGGGGGCTCTGAAAAACTGTTTTTT | TRBV6-5 | - | TRBJ1-4 | -
CASSLGSGNTIYF | TGTGCCAGCAGCTTGGGTTCTGGAAACACCATATATTTT | TRBV5-6 | - | TRBJ1-3 | -
CASSLQGAPNEQFF | TGTGCCAGCAGCTTACAGGGGGCTCCCAATGAGCAGTTCTTC | TRBV7-2 | TRBD1 | TRBJ2-1 | -
CASRGPGPRGEKLFF | TGTGCCAGCAGAGGACCGGGACCAAGAGGTGAAAAACTGTTTTTT | TRBV25-1 | - | TRBJ1-4 | -
CASSQGTSGSEGETQYF | TGTGCCAGCAGCCAAGGAACTAGCGGGAGTGAGGGAGAGACCCAGTACTTC | TRBV4-2 | TRBD2 | TRBJ2-5 | -
CASRLEPQGGYTF | TGTGCCAGCAGATTAGAGCCCCAGGGTGGCTACACCTTC | TRBV27 | - | TRBJ1-2 | -
CASSVQGPGANVLTF | TGTGCCAGCAGCGTACAGGGCCCTGGGGCCAACGTCCTGACTTTC | TRBV7-9 | - | TRBJ2-6 | -
CASSFGSLDRGYTF | TGTGCCAGCAGTTTCGGGAGCTTGGATCGTGGCTACACCTTC | TRBV27 | - | TRBJ1-2 | few
CASSLYNGPIPLHF | TGTGCCAGCAGCTTATACAACGGACCAATACCCCTCCACTTT | TRBV7-3 | - | TRBJ1-6 | few
CASSEDGRGASTDTQYF | TGCGCCAGCAGCGAAGACGGACGGGGGGCAAGCACAGATACGCAGTATTTT | TRBV5-1 | - | TRBJ2-3 | -
CASSLARGLAGAQYF | TGTGCCAGCAGCTTAGCGAGGGGACTCGCTGGGGCGCAGTATTTT | TRBV7-2 | - | TRBJ2-3 | -
CASSLIGQEPGYTF | TGTGCCAGCAGCTTAATAGGTCAGGAACCGGGCTACACCTTC | TRBV11-2 | - | TRBJ1-2 | -
CASSAGPAGNEQFF | TGTGCCAGCAGCGCTGGCCCCGCAGGCAATGAGCAGTTCTTC | TRBV9 | - | TRBJ2-1 | -
CASSLVRLDKTQYF | TGTGCCAGCAGCTTAGTACGTTTGGATAAGACCCAGTACTTC | TRBV11-2 | - | TRBJ2-5 | once
CASGAGAQETQYF | TGTGCCAGCGGAGCGGGGGCCCAAGAGACCCAGTACTTC | TRBV5-4 | TRBD2 | TRBJ2-5 | -
CASNGWRAYNEQFF | TGTGCCAGCAATGGGTGGCGCGCCTACAATGAGCAGTTCTTC | TRBV6-4 | - | TRBJ2-1 | -
CASSPGNTNEKLFF | TGTGCCAGTAGTCCTGGGAATACTAATGAAAAACTGTTTTTT | TRBV19 | - | TRBJ1-4 | -
CASSLSSGTPSEQYF | TGCGCCAGCAGCTTGTCCAGCGGGACTCCCTCTGAGCAGTACTTC | TRBV5-1 | TRBD2 | TRBJ2-7 | once
CSGASGSMNTEAFF | TGCAGCGGGGCTTCAGGGAGTATGAACACTGAAGCTTTCTTT | TRBV29-1 | - | TRBJ1-1 | -
CASTSRRGTEAFF | TGTGCCAGCACCTCCAGGAGGGGCACTGAAGCTTTCTTT | TRBV6-6 | - | TRBJ1-1 | -
CSVRVGGQDTEAFF | TGCAGCGTGAGAGTCGGAGGGCAGGACACTGAAGCTTTCTTT | TRBV29-1 | - | TRBJ1-1 | -
CASSGRLAGSYNEQFF | TGTGCCAGCAGTGGGAGACTAGCGGGCTCCTACAATGAGCAGTTCTTC | TRBV6-1 | TRBD2 | TRBJ2-1 | -
CASRRQGAFANYGYTF | TGTGCCAGCAGGAGGCAGGGGGCTTTTGCTAACTATGGCTACACCTTC | TRBV27 | TRBD1 | TRBJ1-2 | once